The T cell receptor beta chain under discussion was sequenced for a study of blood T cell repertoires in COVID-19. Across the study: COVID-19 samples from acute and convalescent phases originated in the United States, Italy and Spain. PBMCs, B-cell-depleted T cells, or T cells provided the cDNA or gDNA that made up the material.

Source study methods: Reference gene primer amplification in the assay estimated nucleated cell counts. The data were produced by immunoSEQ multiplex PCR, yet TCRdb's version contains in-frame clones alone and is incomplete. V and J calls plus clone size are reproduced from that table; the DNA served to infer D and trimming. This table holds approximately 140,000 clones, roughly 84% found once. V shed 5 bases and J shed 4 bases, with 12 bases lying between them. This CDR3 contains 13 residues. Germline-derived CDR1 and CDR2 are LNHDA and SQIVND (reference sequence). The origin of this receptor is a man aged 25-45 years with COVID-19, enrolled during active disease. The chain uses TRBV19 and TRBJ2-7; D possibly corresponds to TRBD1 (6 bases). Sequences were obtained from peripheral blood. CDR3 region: CASSFRDMYEQYF. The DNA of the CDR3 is TGTGCCAGTAGTTTCCGGGACATGTACGAGCAGTACTTC.